These 8 T cell receptor beta chains share one sample of origin, sequenced in a study of cytotoxic CD8 clonotypes in ibrutinib-treated CLL. Sequencing was performed with immunoSEQ multiplex PCR; in TCRdb, only in-frame clones are kept and a portion is missing. The table records about 29,000 clones, roughly 60% of them present only once. Material: PBMCs, obtained before ibrutinib treatment. The receptors stem from a human donor with chronic lymphocytic leukemia.

The V gene is TRBV5-4, the J gene TRBJ2-5, with D possibly TRBD2 on 6 matching bases. Germline CDR1 SGHNT, CDR2 YYREEE (reference sequence). V shed 1 base and J shed 4 bases, with 17 bases lying between them. The CDR3 is 16 residues long. The CDR3 DNA is TGTGCCAGCAGCTTGTCTGCGGGTGGGGGAGGAGAGACCCAGTACTTC. Its protein is CASSLSAGGGGETQYF.

The chain is built from TRBV5-1 and TRBJ2-3; D is unclear. In germline, CDR1 is SGHRS, CDR2 YFSETQ. V lost 0 bases and J 4 bases, leaving 9 bases between the germline ends. This CDR3 comprises 14 residues. The CDR3 here is CASSLGVRPDTQYF. In nucleotides, the CDR3 is TGCGCCAGCAGCTTGGGAGTAAGACCAGATACGCAGTATTTT.

The chain joins TRBV5-1 to TRBJ1-5; tentatively, D is TRBD1 (6 bases). Looked up from germline, CDR1 is SGHRS and CDR2 is YFSETQ. The CDR3 loop spans 15 amino acids. V shed 0 bases and J shed 6 bases, with 13 bases lying between them. CDR3 protein: CASSLEGVKGQPQHF. The CDR3 DNA is TGCGCCAGCAGCTTGGAGGGGGTGAAGGGTCAGCCCCAGCATTTT.

The chain has TRBV7-8 and TRBJ2-5, with TRBD1 identical over 8 bases. Germline values: CDR1 SGHVS, CDR2 FQNEAQ. The CDR3 sequence is 16 residues long. Trimming removed 2 bases from V and 3 bases from J; junction bases left unmatched: 8. CDR3 sequence reads: CASSLNWAGGEETQYF. The CDR3 nucleotides are TGTGCCAGCAGCTTAAATTGGGCAGGGGGCGAAGAGACCCAGTACTTC. Drawing the rest from reference TRBV7-8 and TRBJ2-5, the complete variable domain is GAGVSQSPRYKVAKRGQDVALRCDPISGHVSLFWYQQALGQGPEFLTYFQNEAQLDKSGLPSDRFFAERPEGSVSTLKIQRTQQEDSAVYLCASSLNWAGGEETQYFGPGTRLLVL.

This clone was recorded a few times. V gene TRBV27 combines with J gene TRBJ2-3; 7 bases agree with TRBD1. This CDR3 is 14 amino acids long. Germline V lookup: CDR1 MNHEY, CDR2 SMNVEV (reference sequence). V dropped 4 bases and J dropped 1; count of bases not matched to a gene: 2. The CDR3 loop reads CASSSTGGTDTQYF. The CDR3 DNA reads TGTGCCAGCAGTTCAACAGGGGGCACAGATACGCAGTATTTT.

V usage is TRBV19 and J usage is TRBJ2-2, with 7 nucleotides matching TRBD2. The CDR3 loop spans 15 amino acids. The V gene's germline CDR1 is LNHDA and CDR2 SQIVND (reference sequence). V was pared by 3 bases and J by 4 bases, with 5 bases of the junction left unmatched. The CDR3 sequence: CASSMRREGTGELFF. CDR3 sequence (DNA): TGTGCCAGTAGTATGAGGAGGGAGGGCACCGGGGAGCTGTTTTTT.

The chain links TRBV28 to TRBJ1-5; 7 bases match TRBD1. Per the germline V gene, CDR1 is MDHEN and CDR2 is SYDVKM. Germline trimming cut 4 bases from V and 6 bases from J; bases unmatched to any gene: 18. CDR3 length: 18 amino acids. CDR3 bases: TGTGCCAGCAGTTGGGGACCGGGCGCAGGGGGGGGCGGTCAGCCCCAGCATTTT. This gives the protein CASSWGPGAGGGGQPQHF.

This sequence joins TRBV18 and TRBJ1-2; D may be TRBD1 (6 bases). V lost 0 bases and J lost 4, with 12 bases in between. The germline V gene has CDR1 KGHSH and CDR2 LQKENI. The CDR3 length is 15 residues. The CDR3 DNA sequence: TGTGCCAGCTCACCACCGGGGACAACAACCTATGGCTACACCTTC. Its translation is CASSPPGTTTYGYTF.